Given below is one TCR beta chain in context. The data derive from a study of shared clonotypes between healthy human individuals. Germline V gene lookup returns CDR1 MNHNY and CDR2 SVGAGI (reference sequence). V dropped 7 bases and J dropped 0 bases, with 10 bases sitting between them. This CDR3 spans 14 amino acids. This was a deep-level run. Assay used: immunoSEQ multiplex PCR; TCRdb lists only in-frame clones, some missing. Of over 850,000 clones listed, approximately 80% were seen once; the top ten hold approximately 0.5%. J is TRBJ2-1 and V is TRBV6-6; D gene uncertain. The receptor's source is a man younger than 35 in good health. Some clones in this sample may be carry-over from other donors' samples. Sequenced input: memory CD4+ T cells from PBMCs. The subset was: CD45RA-negative fraction. Here the CDR3 DNA reads TGTGCCAGCATCAAGGGTCTCTCCTACAATGAGCAGTTCTTC. Translated: CASIKGLSYNEQFF.